This TCR beta chain was sequenced during a study of T-cell reconstitution after alpha-beta-depleted transplantation in children. Study-wide results and limits: Several hundred graft clones that had expanded were reportedly the source of alpha-beta T cells about two months after transplant. When one year had passed after transplant, most T-cell counts and diversity came from newly produced T cells.

By sample share, this clonotype is medium-sized. The antigen is undetermined. V was cut by 1 base and J by 2 bases, with 8 bases left in between. There are 14 residues in the CDR3. The germline CDR1 and CDR2 sequences are KGHSH and LQKENI. Unique molecular identifiers featured in how the TCRbeta library was prepared. TCRdb redid the calling of the PCR reads with MiXCR, one entry per CDR3 protein. The repertoire includes some 3,000 distinct CDR3 sequences, 20% to 25% of them detected once, and approximately 40% sits in the top ten. This specimen was PBMCs, mostly from graft donor cells, taken 60 days after TCRalphabeta/CD19-depleted stem cell transplant. The receptor comes from a female patient younger than 18 who had a stem cell transplant for acute lymphoblastic leukemia, so the T cells may come from the graft donor. The chain links TRBV18 to TRBJ2-5; D is uncertain. CDR3 loop: CASSPQLGQETQYF. The CDR3 region has the DNA TGTGCCAGCTCACCACAGTTGGGACAAGAGACCCAGTACTTC.